The sample holds a few counts of the clone carrying this T cell receptor beta chain. A single record per CDR3 protein comes from TCRdb applying MiXCR to the RT-PCR reads. The sample records 20,000 or so distinct CDR3 sequences, around 5% being singletons. The CDR3 totals 16 residues. From germline, CDR1 is LNHDA and CDR2 SQIVND (reference sequence). V shed 7 bases, J shed 5 bases, and the junction held 14 bases outside the gene matches. The data were taken from a study of patients and donors after allogeneic stem cell transplantation. Input material: blood, either unsorted or a sorted T cell fraction (not recorded which). This chain links TRBV19 with TRBJ2-5; 9 bases align to TRBD1. This clonotype was sampled from a human donor who was either an allogeneic HSCT recipient or a stem cell or donor lymphocyte infusion donor (not recorded which). It is not recorded whose cells these are; they may come from a transplant donor. CDR3 residues: CASTNPGTGNGETQYF. The CDR3, as DNA: TGTGCCAGTACCAACCCTGGGACAGGGAACGGGGAGACCCAGTACTTC.